This T cell receptor beta chain originates from a study of metastatic and nonmetastatic thyroid tumors. TCRdb re-called clones from the PCR reads using MiXCR. The sample holds roughly 89,000 clones, around an eighth seen once. The CDR3 runs 15 residues. Germline CDR1 LGHDT, CDR2 YNNKEL (reference sequence). The V and J ends lost 4 bases and 4 bases, in that order; junction bases with no gene match: 6. No patient had received any treatment before thyroid surgery. This clone was detected ten times or more. The receptor's source is a female donor with papillary thyroid cancer or a benign thyroid nodule (not recorded which). Some clones in this sample may be carry-over from other donors' samples. The chain is built from TRBV3-1 and TRBJ1-2; 10 nucleotides match TRBD1. Sequencing was done on a sample of tumor tissue. The CDR3: CASSPLDRGFYGYTF. In DNA form, the CDR3 reads TGTGCCAGCAGCCCGTTGGACAGGGGGTTCTATGGCTACACCTTC.